Following are 10 T cell receptor beta chains from one sample sequenced in a study of blood T cell repertoires in COVID-19. The table came from immunoSEQ multiplex PCR; TCRdb's copy has only in-frame clones and leaves some out. This sample has roughly 170,000 clones, with roughly 80% found just once. The specimen was PBMCs or T cells enriched from blood (not recorded which). The origin of the receptors is a woman between 35 and 50 years old with acute COVID-19.

The V and J genes are TRBV7-9 and TRBJ1-3; 7 bases are a match to TRBD1. This CDR3 comprises 13 residues. The germline V gene encodes CDR1 SEHNR and CDR2 FQNEAQ (reference sequence). V was pared by 7 bases and J by 4 bases, with 4 bases of the junction left unmatched. CDR3 DNA sequence: TGTGCCAGCACAAGACAGGGAGGAAACACCATATATTTT. Amino acids: CASTRQGGNTIYF.

CDR3 protein: CASSFRDRLDSPLHF. Written as DNA, the CDR3 is TGTGCCAGCAGCTTCCGGGACAGACTCGATTCACCCCTCCACTTT. V is TRBV9 and J is TRBJ1-6, with TRBD1 matching 7 bases. CDR1 and CDR2 (germline): SGDLS, YYNGEE. The CDR3 loop spans 15 amino acids. V was pared by 4 bases and J by 8 bases, with 9 bases of the junction left unmatched.

The genes are TRBV14 and TRBJ1-1; no clear D. Trimming removed 4 bases at V and 0 bases at J, with 6 bases between. The germline V gene encodes CDR1 SGHDN and CDR2 FVKESK. The CDR3 is 13 residues long. The CDR3 is CASSRQMNTEAFF. CDR3 coding DNA: TGTGCCAGCAGCCGGCAAATGAACACTGAAGCTTTCTTT.

The CDR3 DNA reads as TGTGCCAGCAGCGTAGCTGCCTCGACAGAAACCTACGAGCAGTACGTC. Encoded protein: CASSVAASTETYEQYV. V gene TRBV9 combines with J gene TRBJ2-7, with D possibly matching TRBD1 (5 bases). Per germline, CDR1 SGDLS and CDR2 YYNGEE. The CDR3 consists of 16 residues. The V gene lost 0 bases and the J gene lost 2 bases, with 15 bases spanning the gap.

The chain combines TRBV6-5 with TRBJ1-3; D is possibly TRBD1 (5 bases). From germline, CDR1 is MNHEY and CDR2 SVGAGI. V was cut by 5 bases and J by 6 bases, with 11 bases left in between. This CDR3 is built from 13 residues. Here the CDR3 reads CASSSREANTIYF. In DNA, the CDR3 is TGTGCCAGCAGTAGCAGGGAAGCAAACACCATATATTTT.

The rearrangement uses TRBV30 and TRBJ1-1; possibly TRBD1 for D (5 bases). Germline loops: CDR1 GTSNPN, CDR2 SVGIG (reference sequence). V dropped 4 bases and J dropped 1 base, with 7 bases sitting between them. This CDR3 is 12 amino acids long. CDR3 DNA sequence: TGTGCCTGGACGCAGGGGAACACTGAAGCTTTCTTT. As protein: CAWTQGNTEAFF.

This sequence joins TRBV28 and TRBJ2-3; TRBD2 matches 8 bases. Germline assignment: CDR1 MDHEN and CDR2 SYDVKM. The V gene end was trimmed by 5 bases and the J gene end by 1 base; junction bases not matched to a gene: 8. The CDR3 consists of 16 residues. CDR3 amino acids: CASSPPGLAGTDTQYF. The CDR3 DNA reads TGTGCCAGCAGTCCCCCCGGACTAGCTGGCACAGATACGCAGTATTTT.

V and J are TRBV10-2 and TRBJ2-7; a weak D match, TRBD1 (5 bases). V lost 0 bases and J 4 bases, leaving 7 bases between the germline ends. The CDR3 is 13 amino acids. Germline loops: CDR1 WSHSY, CDR2 SAAADI. The CDR3 protein is CASSESGVYEQYF. DNA of the CDR3: TGCGCCAGCAGTGAGTCAGGGGTATACGAGCAGTACTTC.

Comments on this clone: The same CDR3 is also encoded by other DNA sequences in this sample. V and J are TRBV6-1 and TRBJ1-1; unclear D gene. Trimming left V 2 bases short and J 2 bases short, with 6 bases between. The CDR3 contains 13 residues. Germline V gene sequence: CDR1 MNHNS, CDR2 SASEGT. CDR3 region: CASSERGNTEAFF. CDR3 nucleotides: TGTGCCAGCAGTGAACGGGGAAACACTGAAGCTTTCTTT.

The chain recombines TRBV11-2 with TRBJ1-1; TRBD1 matches at 7 bases. The germline V gene encodes CDR1 SGHAT and CDR2 FQNNGV. The CDR3 runs to 13 residues. Losses at the gene ends were 1 base for V and 8 bases for J; bases not matched to a gene: 4. The chain's CDR3 is CASSLADRAEAFF. CDR3 sequence (DNA): TGTGCCAGCAGCTTAGCAGACAGGGCAGAAGCTTTCTTT.